The 17 T cell receptor beta chains below come from one sample, sequenced in a study of blood T cells in healthy people across ages (dated by TCRdb to the mid-2010s). The method was 5' RACE. A second PCR of about 6 to 12 cycles was run with a J-beta primer mix and a sample-barcoded 5' primer. TCRdb trimmed the raw reads at Q25, called clones with MiXCR and kept productive beta chains. Each CDR3 protein gets just one entry, which takes the most common genes and DNA from the rows behind it. The sample has 1.5 million to 2 million distinct CDR3 sequences on record, more than 35% of them singletons. 23% of the sample goes to the ten largest clones. The sequencing input was blood. The receptors were sampled from a human donor in good health.

This clonotype has a handful of counts. The genes are TRBV4-1 and TRBJ2-3; 7 bases match TRBD1. Trimming removed 2 bases from V and 0 bases from J; junction bases left unmatched: 5. The germline gives CDR1 MGHRA, CDR2 YSYEKL. The CDR3 contains 16 residues. CDR3 in amino acids: CASSQPDRSSTDTQYF. CDR3 sequence (DNA): TGCGCCAGCAGCCAACCGGACAGGAGTAGCACAGATACGCAGTATTTT.

The V gene is TRBV7-2, the J gene TRBJ2-4, with D perhaps TRBD1 (7 bases). V gave up 8 bases and J gave up 4 bases, with 24 bases separating them. CDR1 and CDR2 (germline): SGHTA, FQGNSA. The length of the CDR3 is 17 residues. CDR3 sequence (DNA): TGTGCCAGCGGAGGGGGACAGCCAGGATGGGGGAAAAACATTCAGTACTTC. Protein product: CASGGGQPGWGKNIQYF.

This sequence joins TRBV7-2 and TRBJ2-5, with D possibly being TRBD1 or TRBD2 (5 bases each). Between the trimmed V and J ends, which lost 5 bases and 7 bases, there was a span of 14 bases. This CDR3 is 13 amino acids long. CDR1 and CDR2 (germline): SGHTA, FQGNSA. CDR3 DNA: TGTGCCAGCAGCCCTGGGACGGCGCGGACCCAGTACTTC. It translates to CASSPGTARTQYF. The full variable domain, in which reference TRBV7-2 and TRBJ2-5 provide the parts outside the CDR3, is GAGVSQSPSNKVTEKGKDVELRCDPISGHTALYWYRQSLGQGLEFLIYFQGNSAPDKSGLPSDRFSAERTGGSVSTLTIQRTQQEDSAVYLCASSPGTARTQYFGPGTRLLVL.

This clonotype was counted between two and nine times. The chain links TRBV20-1 to TRBJ2-1; D is unclear. V dropped 3 bases and J dropped 0 bases, with 12 bases sitting between them. CDR1 and CDR2 from the germline V gene are DFQATT and SNEGSKA (reference sequence). The CDR3 spans 15 residues. CDR3 nucleotide sequence: TGCAGTGCTAGGGACGCCCGGAGCTCCTACAATGAGCAGTTCTTC. Encoded protein: CSARDARSSYNEQFF.

A note on this clonotype: The junction departs from germline at one end; a sequencing error may be responsible. V usage is TRBV12-3 or TRBV12-4 and J usage is TRBJ1-3, with D uncertain. CDR3 length: 13 amino acids. The CDR3, as DNA: TGTGTCAGCGGCAGGTTCTCTGGAAACACCATATATTTT. It is translated as CVSGRFSGNTIYF.

The chain employs TRBV6-6 and TRBJ2-7; D unclear. CDR3 size: 12 residues. Trimming took off 4 bases at V and 7 bases at J, with 11 bases between the two ends. Germline loops: CDR1 MNHNY, CDR2 SVGAGI (reference sequence). The CDR3 DNA reads TGTGCCAGCAGTTCTATCCTGTGGGAGCAGTACTTC. Its translation is CASSSILWEQYF.

V gene TRBV12-3 or TRBV12-4 combines with J gene TRBJ1-6; tentative D call: TRBD1 (5 bases). V lost 3 bases and J lost 9, with 9 bases in between. The CDR3 has 13 amino acids. CDR3 in amino acids: CASSLGTSSPLHF. The CDR3 coding sequence is TGTGCCAGCAGTTTGGGGACTAGTTCACCCCTCCACTTT.

V gene TRBV13 combines with J gene TRBJ2-3, with 9 positions matching TRBD2. The germline V gene has CDR1 PRHDT and CDR2 FYEKMQ (reference sequence). The trim removed 3 bases at V and 1 base at J, leaving 8 bases unmatched. There are 17 residues in the CDR3. CDR3 residues: CASSFAGGGERTDTQYF. Here the CDR3 DNA reads TGTGCCAGCAGCTTCGCTGGCGGGGGGGAACGCACAGATACGCAGTATTTT.

The rearrangement links TRBV24-1 to TRBJ1-4; D possibly corresponds to TRBD1 (6 bases). Trimming shortened V by 2 bases and J by 1 base, and 7 bases separated the two germline ends. CDR3 size: 15 residues. Germline CDR1 and CDR2: KGHDR and SFDVKD. The CDR3 is CATSDSRGTNEKLFF. Here the CDR3 DNA reads TGTGCCACCAGTGATTCCAGGGGAACTAATGAAAAACTGTTTTTT.

V is TRBV9 and J is TRBJ2-3; D call uncertain. The CDR3 spans 11 residues. Trimming removed 3 bases from V and 5 bases from J, with 4 bases in between. Germline CDR1 SGDLS, CDR2 YYNGEE. DNA of the CDR3: TGTGCCAGCAGCGACGAAGATACGCAGTATTTT. This gives the protein CASSDEDTQYF.

CDR3 in amino acids: CASSELGGTQYF. Written as DNA, the CDR3 is TGTGCCAGCAGTGAATTGGGGGGGACGCAGTATTTT. V and J are TRBV6-1 and TRBJ2-3, with 7 bases fitting TRBD2. CDR1 and CDR2 from the germline V gene are MNHNS and SASEGT. The trim removed 2 bases at V and 9 bases at J, leaving 2 bases unmatched. The CDR3 is 12 residues long.

The chain joins TRBV20-1 to TRBJ1-5; D is unclear. The germline gives CDR1 DFQATT, CDR2 SNEGSKA (reference sequence). The CDR3 loop spans 12 amino acids. Trimming removed 0 bases from V and 5 bases from J, with 5 bases in between. CDR3 sequence: CSARDMDQPQHF. The CDR3 bases are TGCAGTGCTAGAGATATGGATCAGCCCCAGCATTTT.

The chain couples TRBV7-9 to TRBJ2-5, with unresolved D. Trimming cost V 3 bases and J 5 bases, with 16 bases left between them. The germline V gene has CDR1 SEHNR and CDR2 FQNEAQ (reference sequence). CDR3 length: 15 amino acids. The CDR3 loop is CASSLPPSQRETQYF. CDR3 DNA sequence: TGTGCCAGCAGCTTGCCCCCCTCCCAACGGGAGACCCAGTACTTC.

The chain has TRBV12-3 or TRBV12-4 and TRBJ1-2; the D is unclear. Trimming took 6 bases from V and 10 from J, leaving 15 bases between them. This CDR3 comprises 12 residues. Written as DNA, the CDR3 is TGTGCCAGCAGACCCGGACGGAGAGACTACACCTTC. Translating it yields CASRPGRRDYTF.

Only a few counts were recorded for this clonotype. CDR3 loop: CASMVDSVGTEAFF. The DNA of the CDR3 is TGCGCCAGCATGGTCGACTCGGTGGGCACTGAAGCTTTCTTT. The V call is TRBV5-1, the J call TRBJ1-1; D gene uncertain. The CDR3 extends over 14 amino acids. CDR1 is SGHRS, CDR2 YFSETQ, per germline. Trimming cost V 6 bases and J 4 bases, with 16 bases left between them. Together with reference TRBV5-1 and TRBJ1-1, the CDR3 gives the full variable domain: KAGVTQTPRYLIKTRGQQVTLSCSPISGHRSVSWYQQTPGQGLQFLFEYFSETQRNKGNFPGRFSGRQFSNSRSEMNVSTLELGDSALYLCASMVDSVGTEAFFGQGTRLTVV.

This clonotype has at least ten counts. The gene calls are TRBV12-3 or TRBV12-4 and TRBJ1-2; TRBD1 matches 8 bases. The CDR3 has 14 amino acids. V was pared by 5 bases and J by 5 bases, with 7 bases of the junction left unmatched. Here the CDR3 reads CASSAGQGIYGYTF. In DNA, the CDR3 is TGTGCCAGCAGTGCCGGACAGGGCATTTATGGCTACACCTTC.

CDR3: CASSHGTEQARGGRNTEAFF. DNA for the CDR3: TGTGCCAGCAGCCATGGGACCGAACAAGCCAGGGGAGGGAGAAACACTGAAGCTTTCTTT. This sequence joins TRBV7-3 and TRBJ1-1; TRBD1 might be the D (6 bases). Per germline, CDR1 SGHTA and CDR2 FQGTGA. V gave up 5 bases and J gave up 2 bases, with 30 bases separating them. The CDR3 is 20 residues long.